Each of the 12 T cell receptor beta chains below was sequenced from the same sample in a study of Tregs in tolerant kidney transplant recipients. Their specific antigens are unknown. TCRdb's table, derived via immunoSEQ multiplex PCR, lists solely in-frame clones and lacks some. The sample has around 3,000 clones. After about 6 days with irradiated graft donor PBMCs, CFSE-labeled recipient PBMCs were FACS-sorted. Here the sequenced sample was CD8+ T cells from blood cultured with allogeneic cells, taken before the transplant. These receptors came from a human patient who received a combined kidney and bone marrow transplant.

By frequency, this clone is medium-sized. CDR3 DNA (partial): TGTGCCAGCAGCCGGACAGGGACATCCTACGAG. This sequence encodes CASSRTGTSYE. The entire CDR3 protein is CASSRTGTSYEQYF. V gene TRBV7-9 combines with J gene TRBJ2-7; 8 bases match TRBD1. The read is 3 residues too short to cover the CDR3 end, so that end is filled in from the germline J gene. The V gene end was trimmed by 5 bases and the J gene end by 1 base; junction bases not matched to a gene: 4. Germline V gene sequence: CDR1 SEHNR, CDR2 FQNEAQ (reference sequence). The CDR3 extends over 14 amino acids.

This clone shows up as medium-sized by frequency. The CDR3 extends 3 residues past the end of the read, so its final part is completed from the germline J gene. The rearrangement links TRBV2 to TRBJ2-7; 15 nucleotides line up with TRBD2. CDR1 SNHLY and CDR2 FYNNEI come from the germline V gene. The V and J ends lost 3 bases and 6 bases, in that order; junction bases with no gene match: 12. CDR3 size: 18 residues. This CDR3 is CASSEWGTSGRPILEQYF. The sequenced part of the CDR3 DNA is TGTGCCAGCAGTGAGTGGGGGACTAGCGGGAGGCCCATCCTCGAG.

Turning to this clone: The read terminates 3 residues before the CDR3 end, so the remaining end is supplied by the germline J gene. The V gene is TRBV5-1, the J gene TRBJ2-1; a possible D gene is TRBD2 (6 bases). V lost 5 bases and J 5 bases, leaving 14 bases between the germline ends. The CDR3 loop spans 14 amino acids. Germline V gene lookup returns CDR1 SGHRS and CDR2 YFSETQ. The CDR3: CASSLSGSHNEQFF. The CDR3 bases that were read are TGCGCCAGCAGTCTTAGCGGATCCCACAATGAG.

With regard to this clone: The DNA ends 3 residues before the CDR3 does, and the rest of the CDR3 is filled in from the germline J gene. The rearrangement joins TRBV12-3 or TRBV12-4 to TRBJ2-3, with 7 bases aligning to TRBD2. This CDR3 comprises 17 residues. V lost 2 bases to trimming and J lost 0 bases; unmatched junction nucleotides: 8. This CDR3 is CASSLNSGTPSTDTQYF. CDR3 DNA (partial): TGTGCCAGCAGTTTAAACAGCGGGACTCCTAGCACAGATACG.

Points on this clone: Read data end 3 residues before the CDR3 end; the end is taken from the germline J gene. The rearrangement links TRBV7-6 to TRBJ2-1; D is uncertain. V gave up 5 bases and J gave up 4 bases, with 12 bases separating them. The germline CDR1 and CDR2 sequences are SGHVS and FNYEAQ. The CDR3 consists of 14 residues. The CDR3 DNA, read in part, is TGTGCCAGCAGCCTAGGGTTGACATACAATGAG. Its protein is CASSLGLTYNE. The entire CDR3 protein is CASSLGLTYNEQFF.

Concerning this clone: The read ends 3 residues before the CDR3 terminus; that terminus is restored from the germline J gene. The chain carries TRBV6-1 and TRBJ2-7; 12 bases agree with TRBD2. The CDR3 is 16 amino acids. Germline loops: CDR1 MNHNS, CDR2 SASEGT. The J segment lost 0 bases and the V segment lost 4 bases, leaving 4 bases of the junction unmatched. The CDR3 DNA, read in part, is TGTGCCAGCAGTGTACTAGCGGGGGGACGCTCCTACGAG. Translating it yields CASSVLAGGRSYE. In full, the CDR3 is CASSVLAGGRSYEQYF.

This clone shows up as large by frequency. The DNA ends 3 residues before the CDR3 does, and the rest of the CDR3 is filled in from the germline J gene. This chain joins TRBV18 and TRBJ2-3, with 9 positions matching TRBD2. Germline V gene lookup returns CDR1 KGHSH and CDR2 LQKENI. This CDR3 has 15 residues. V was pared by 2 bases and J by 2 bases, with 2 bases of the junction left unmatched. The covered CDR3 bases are TGTGCCAGCTCACCAAGGGGACTAGCCACAGATACG. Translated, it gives CASSPRGLATDT. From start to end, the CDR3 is CASSPRGLATDTQYF.

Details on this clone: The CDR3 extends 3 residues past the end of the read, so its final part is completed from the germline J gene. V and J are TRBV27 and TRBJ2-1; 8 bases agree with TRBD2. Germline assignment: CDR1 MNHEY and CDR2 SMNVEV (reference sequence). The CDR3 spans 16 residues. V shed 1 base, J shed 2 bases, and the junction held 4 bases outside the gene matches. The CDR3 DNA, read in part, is TGTGCCAGCAGTTTATATAGCGGGGCTGCCTACAATGAG. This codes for CASSLYSGAAYNE. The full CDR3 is CASSLYSGAAYNEQFF.

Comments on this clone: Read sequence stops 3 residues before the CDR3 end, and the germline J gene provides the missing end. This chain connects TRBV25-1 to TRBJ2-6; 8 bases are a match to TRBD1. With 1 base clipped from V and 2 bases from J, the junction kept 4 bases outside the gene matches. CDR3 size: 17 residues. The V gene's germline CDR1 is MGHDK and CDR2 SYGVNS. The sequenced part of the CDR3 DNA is TGTGCCAGCAGTGAATGGACGACAGGGGCTGGGGCCAACGTC. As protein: CASSEWTTGAGANV. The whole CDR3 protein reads CASSEWTTGAGANVLTF.

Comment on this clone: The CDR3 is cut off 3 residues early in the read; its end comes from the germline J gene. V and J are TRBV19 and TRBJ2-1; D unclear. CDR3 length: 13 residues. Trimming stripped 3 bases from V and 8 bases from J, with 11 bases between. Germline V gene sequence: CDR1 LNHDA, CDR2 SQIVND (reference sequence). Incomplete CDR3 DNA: TGTGCCAGTAGTATGAGGCCCAGCGATGAG. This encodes CASSMRPSDE. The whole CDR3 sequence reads CASSMRPSDEQFF. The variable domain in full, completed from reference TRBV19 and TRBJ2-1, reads DGGITQSPKYLFRKEGQNVTLSCEQNLNHDAMYWYRQDPGQGLRLIYYSQIVNDFQKGDIAEGYSVSREKKESFPLTVTSAQKNPTAFYLCASSMRPSDEQFFGPGTRLTVL.

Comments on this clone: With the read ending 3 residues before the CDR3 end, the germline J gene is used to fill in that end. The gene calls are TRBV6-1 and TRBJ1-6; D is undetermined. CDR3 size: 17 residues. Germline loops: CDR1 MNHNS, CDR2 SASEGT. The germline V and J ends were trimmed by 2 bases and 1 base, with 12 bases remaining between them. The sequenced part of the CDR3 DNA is TGTGCCAGCAGTGAACTGAGTTTAGGGTCCTATAATTCACCC. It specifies CASSELSLGSYNSP. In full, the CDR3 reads CASSELSLGSYNSPLHF.

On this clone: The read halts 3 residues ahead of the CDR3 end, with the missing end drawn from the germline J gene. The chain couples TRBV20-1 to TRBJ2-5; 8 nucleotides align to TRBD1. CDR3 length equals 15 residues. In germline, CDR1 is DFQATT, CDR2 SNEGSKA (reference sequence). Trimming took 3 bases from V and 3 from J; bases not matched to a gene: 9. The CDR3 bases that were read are TGCAGTGCTAGCCAAGGGACAGGTGACAAAGAGACC. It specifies CSASQGTGDKET. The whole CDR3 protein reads CSASQGTGDKETQYF.